The T cell receptor beta chain described here comes from a study of OX40 agonist ivuxolimab in advanced cancers. About the study: Patients undergoing dose escalation presented with hepatocellular carcinoma, melanoma, renal cell or head and neck cancer.

Only in-frame clones appear in the TCRdb table, and some are missing; sequencing was by immunoSEQ multiplex PCR. The sample yields approximately 63,000 clones, about nine tenths seen once. In regard to this clone: No antigen is known for it.

Autoimmune disease history or systemic immunosuppression disqualified patients. The V end was cut by 3 bases, the J end by 4 bases, with 16 bases between. Germline loops: CDR1 SGHRS, CDR2 YFSETQ. The CDR3 is 15 residues long. General study points: There were also nonresponders showing low normalized T-cell clonal expansion.

The rearrangement links TRBV5-1 to TRBJ1-1, with D possibly TRBD1 on 6 matching bases. The sample consisted of CD4+ or CD8+ T cells sorted from blood, taken in a trial of the OX40 agonist ivuxolimab. The receptor was derived from an adult with an advanced solid tumor such as melanoma, head and neck, liver or kidney cancer. Written as DNA, the CDR3 is TGCGCCAGCAGCTCGGGGGGCGGGCAGACCACTGAAGCTTTCTTT. It yields the protein CASSSGGGQTTEAFF.